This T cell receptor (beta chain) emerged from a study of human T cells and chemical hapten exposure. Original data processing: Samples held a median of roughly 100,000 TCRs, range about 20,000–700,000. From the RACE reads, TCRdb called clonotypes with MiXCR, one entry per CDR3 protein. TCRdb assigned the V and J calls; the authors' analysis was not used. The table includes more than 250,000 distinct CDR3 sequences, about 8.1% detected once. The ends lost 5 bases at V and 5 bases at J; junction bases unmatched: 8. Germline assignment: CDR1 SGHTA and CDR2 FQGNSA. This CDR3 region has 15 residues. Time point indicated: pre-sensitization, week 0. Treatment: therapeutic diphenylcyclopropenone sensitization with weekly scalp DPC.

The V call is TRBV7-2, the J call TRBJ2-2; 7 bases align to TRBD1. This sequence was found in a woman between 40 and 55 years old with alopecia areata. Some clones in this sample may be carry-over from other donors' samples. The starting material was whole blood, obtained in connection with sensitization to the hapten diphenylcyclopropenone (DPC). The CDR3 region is CASSVRQGWTGELFF. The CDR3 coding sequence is TGTGCCAGCAGCGTAAGACAGGGTTGGACCGGGGAGCTGTTTTTT.